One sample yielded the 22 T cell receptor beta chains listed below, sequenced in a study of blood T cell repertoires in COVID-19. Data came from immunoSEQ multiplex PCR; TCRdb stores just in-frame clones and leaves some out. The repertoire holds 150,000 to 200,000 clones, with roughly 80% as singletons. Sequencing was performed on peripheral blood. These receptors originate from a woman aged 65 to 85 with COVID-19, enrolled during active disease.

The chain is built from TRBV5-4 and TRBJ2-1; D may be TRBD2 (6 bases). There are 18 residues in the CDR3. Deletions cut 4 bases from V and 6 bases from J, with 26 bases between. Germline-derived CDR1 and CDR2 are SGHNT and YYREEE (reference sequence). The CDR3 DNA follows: TGTGCCAGCAGCCCCCAAGGACGCGGGACTCTAAGGGGCAATGAGCAGTTCTTC. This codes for CASSPQGRGTLRGNEQFF. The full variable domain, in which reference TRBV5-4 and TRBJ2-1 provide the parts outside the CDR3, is ETGVTQSPTHLIKTRGQQVTLRCSSQSGHNTVSWYQQALGQGPQFIFQYYREEENGRGNFPPRFSGLQFPNYSSELNVNALELDDSALYLCASSPQGRGTLRGNEQFFGPGTRLTVL.

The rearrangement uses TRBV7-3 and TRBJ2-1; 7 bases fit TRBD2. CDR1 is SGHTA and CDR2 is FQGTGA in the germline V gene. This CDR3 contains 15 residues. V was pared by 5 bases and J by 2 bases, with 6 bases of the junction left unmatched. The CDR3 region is CASSATSETYNEQFF. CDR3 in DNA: TGTGCCAGCAGCGCTACTAGCGAGACCTACAATGAGCAGTTCTTC.

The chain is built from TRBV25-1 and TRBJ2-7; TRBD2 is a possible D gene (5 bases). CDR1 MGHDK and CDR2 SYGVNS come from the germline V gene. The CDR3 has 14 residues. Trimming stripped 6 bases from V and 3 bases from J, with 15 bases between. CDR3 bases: TGTGCCAGCAGGGGTACCGGGATGAGCTACGAGCAGTACTTC. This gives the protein CASRGTGMSYEQYF.

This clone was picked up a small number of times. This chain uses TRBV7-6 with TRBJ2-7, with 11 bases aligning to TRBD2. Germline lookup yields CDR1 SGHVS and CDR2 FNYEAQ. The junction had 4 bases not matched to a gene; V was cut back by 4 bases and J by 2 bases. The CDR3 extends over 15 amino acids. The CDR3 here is CASSSGTSGAYEQYF. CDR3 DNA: TGTGCCAGCAGCTCCGGGACTAGCGGAGCCTACGAGCAGTACTTC.

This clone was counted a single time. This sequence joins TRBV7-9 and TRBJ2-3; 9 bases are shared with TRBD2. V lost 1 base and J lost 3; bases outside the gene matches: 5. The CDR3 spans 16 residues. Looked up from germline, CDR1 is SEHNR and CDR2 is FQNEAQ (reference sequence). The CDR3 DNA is TGTGCCAGCAGCTTAGAAGGCGGGAGGGTAACAGATACGCAGTATTTT. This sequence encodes CASSLEGGRVTDTQYF.

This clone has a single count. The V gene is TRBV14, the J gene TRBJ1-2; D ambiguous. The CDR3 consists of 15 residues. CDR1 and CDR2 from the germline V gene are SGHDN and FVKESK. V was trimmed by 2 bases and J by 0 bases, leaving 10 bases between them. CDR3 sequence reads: CASSQSLQANYGYTF. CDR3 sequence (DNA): TGTGCCAGCAGCCAATCCTTACAAGCTAACTATGGCTACACCTTC.

CDR3 nucleotide sequence: TGTGCCAGCAGCTTGGAAAGCGGGAGGGCCGGGGGCACAGATACGCAGTATTTT. Encoded protein: CASSLESGRAGGTDTQYF. V gene TRBV5-6 combines with J gene TRBJ2-3, with 10 bases fitting TRBD2. There are 18 residues in the CDR3. Germline CDR1 reads SGHDT; CDR2 reads YYEEEE. After removal of 0 bases from V and 1 base from J, the junction contained 8 bases not matched to a gene.

Written as DNA, the CDR3 is TGCAGCGCAAGGGGGACTGAAGCTTTCTTT. Amino acid sequence: CSARGTEAFF. V usage is TRBV29-1 and J usage is TRBJ1-1; possibly TRBD1 for D (6 bases). Germline CDR1 reads SQVTM; CDR2 reads ANQGSEA. V was clipped by 7 bases and J by 5 bases, with 8 bases between them. The length of the CDR3 is 10 residues.

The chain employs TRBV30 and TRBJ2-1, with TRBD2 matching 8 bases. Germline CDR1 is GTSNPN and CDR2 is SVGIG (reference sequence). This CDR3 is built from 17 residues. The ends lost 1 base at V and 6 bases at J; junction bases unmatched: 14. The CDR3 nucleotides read TGTGCCTGGAGTGGACCGCAACGGCGGGCGGGGGGCAATGAGCAGTTCTTC. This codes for CAWSGPQRRAGGNEQFF.

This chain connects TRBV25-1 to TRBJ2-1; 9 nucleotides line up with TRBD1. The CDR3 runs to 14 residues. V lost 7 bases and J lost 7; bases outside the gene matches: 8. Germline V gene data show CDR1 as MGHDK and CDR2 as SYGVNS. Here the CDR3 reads CASNTGTGRNEQFF. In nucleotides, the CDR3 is TGTGCCAGCAACACAGGGACAGGGAGGAATGAGCAGTTCTTC.

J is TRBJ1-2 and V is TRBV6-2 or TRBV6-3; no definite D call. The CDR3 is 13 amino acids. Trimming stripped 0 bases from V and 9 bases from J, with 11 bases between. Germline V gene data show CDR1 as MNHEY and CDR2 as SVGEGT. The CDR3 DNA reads TGTGCCAGCAGTTACTCGACGGGCGGGCGCTACACCTTC. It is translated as CASSYSTGGRYTF.

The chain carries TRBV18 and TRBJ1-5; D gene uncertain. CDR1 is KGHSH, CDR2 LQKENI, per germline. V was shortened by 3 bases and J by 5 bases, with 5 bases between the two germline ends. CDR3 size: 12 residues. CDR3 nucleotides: TGTGCCAGCTCACCGGGAGATCAGCCCCAGCATTTT. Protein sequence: CASSPGDQPQHF.

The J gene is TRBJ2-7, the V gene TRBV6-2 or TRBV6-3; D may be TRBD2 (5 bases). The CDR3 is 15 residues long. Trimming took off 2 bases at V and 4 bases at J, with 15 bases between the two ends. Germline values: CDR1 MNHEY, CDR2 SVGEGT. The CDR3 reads CASSYTSLARYEQYF. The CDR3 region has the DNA TGTGCCAGCAGTTACACTTCCCTAGCACGGTACGAGCAGTACTTC.

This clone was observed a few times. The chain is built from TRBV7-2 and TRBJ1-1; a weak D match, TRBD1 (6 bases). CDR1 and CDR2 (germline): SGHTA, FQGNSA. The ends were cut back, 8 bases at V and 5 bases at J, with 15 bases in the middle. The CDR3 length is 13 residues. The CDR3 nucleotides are TGTGCCAGCCACAGGGATGCATATACTGAAGCTTTCTTT. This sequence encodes CASHRDAYTEAFF.

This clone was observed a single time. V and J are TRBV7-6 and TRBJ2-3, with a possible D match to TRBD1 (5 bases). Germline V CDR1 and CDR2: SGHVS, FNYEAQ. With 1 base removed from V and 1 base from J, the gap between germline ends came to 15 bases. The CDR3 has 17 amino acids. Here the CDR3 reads CASSLVGGAAGTDTQYF. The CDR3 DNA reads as TGTGCCAGCAGCTTAGTCGGTGGGGCCGCAGGCACAGATACGCAGTATTTT.

The CDR3 reads CASRLRTGHDGYTF. In nucleotides, the CDR3 is TGTGCCAGCAGACTCCGGACAGGTCATGACGGCTACACCTTC. The chain carries TRBV28 and TRBJ1-2; TRBD1 matches 7 bases. Germline V gene data show CDR1 as MDHEN and CDR2 as SYDVKM. Unmatched junction bases numbered 12, after V lost 6 bases and J lost 8 bases. CDR3 length: 14 amino acids.

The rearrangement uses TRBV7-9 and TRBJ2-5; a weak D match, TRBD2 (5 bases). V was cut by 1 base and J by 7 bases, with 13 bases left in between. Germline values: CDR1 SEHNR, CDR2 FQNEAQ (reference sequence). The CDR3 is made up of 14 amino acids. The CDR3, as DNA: TGTGCCAGCAGCTTAGGCGTGGACGAGGGGACCCAGTACTTC. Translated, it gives CASSLGVDEGTQYF.

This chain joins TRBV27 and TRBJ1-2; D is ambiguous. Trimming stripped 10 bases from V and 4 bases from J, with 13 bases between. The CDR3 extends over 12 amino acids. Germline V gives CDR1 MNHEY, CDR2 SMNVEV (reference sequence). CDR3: CATPPGGYGYTF. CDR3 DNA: TGTGCCACACCCCCCGGAGGCTATGGCTACACCTTC.

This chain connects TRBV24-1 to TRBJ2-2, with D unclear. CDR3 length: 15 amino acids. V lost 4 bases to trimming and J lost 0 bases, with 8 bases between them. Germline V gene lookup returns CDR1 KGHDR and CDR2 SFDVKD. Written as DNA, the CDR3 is TGTGCCACCAGTGACAGTCTCGCGAACACCGGGGAGCTGTTTTTT. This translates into CATSDSLANTGELFF.

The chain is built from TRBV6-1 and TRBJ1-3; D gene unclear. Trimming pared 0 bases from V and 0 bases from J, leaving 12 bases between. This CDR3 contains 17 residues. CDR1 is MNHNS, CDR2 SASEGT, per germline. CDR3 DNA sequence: TGTGCCAGCAGTGAAGCGCTCGGTCCCTTCTCTGGAAACACCATATATTTT. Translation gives CASSEALGPFSGNTIYF.

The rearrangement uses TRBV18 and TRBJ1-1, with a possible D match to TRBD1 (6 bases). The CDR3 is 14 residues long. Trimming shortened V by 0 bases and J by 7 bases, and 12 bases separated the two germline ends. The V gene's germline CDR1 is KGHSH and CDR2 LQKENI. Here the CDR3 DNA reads TGTGCCAGCTCACCACCCCCAGGACAGTTTGAAGCTTTCTTT. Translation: CASSPPPGQFEAFF.

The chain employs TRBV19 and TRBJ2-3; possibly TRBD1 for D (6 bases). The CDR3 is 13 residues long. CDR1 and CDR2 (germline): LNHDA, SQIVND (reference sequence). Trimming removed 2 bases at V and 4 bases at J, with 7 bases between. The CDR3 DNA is TGTGCCAGTAGTATAACAGGGCCAGATACGCAGTATTTT. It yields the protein CASSITGPDTQYF.